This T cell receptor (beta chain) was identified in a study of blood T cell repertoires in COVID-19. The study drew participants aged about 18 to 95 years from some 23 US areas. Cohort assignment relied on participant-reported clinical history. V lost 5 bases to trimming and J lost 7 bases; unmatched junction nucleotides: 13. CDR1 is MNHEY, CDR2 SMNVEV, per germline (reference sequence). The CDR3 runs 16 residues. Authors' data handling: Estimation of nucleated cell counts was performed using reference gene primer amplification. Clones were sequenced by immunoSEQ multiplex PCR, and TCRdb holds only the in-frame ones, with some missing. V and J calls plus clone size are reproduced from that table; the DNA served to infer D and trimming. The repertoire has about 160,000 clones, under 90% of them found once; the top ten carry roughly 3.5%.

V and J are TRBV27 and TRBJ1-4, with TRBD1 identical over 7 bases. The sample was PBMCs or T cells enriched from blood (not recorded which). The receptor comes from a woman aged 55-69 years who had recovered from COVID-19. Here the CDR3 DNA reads TGTGCCAGCAGTCCTAACAGGGGAGGTCTTTTTGAAAAACTGTTTTTT. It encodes CASSPNRGGLFEKLFF.